One and the same sample provided the 32 T cell receptor beta chains below, sequenced in a study of PD-1 blockade in classical Hodgkin lymphoma. Time point given: newly diagnosed, previously untreated cHL patient sample. Thawed PBMCs underwent magnetic negative selection to obtain purified CD8+ T cells. This table comes from immunoSEQ multiplex PCR, and its TCRdb copy is limited to in-frame clones, with some not included. The table lists 15,000 or so clones, 91% of them singletons. The sample comprised CD8+ T cells from blood. All receptors come from a human donor with classical Hodgkin lymphoma.

The chain joins TRBV5-1 to TRBJ1-2; D remains unclear. Germline CDR1 is SGHRS and CDR2 is YFSETQ. V was cut by 4 bases and J by 3 bases, with 19 bases left in between. The length of the CDR3 is 16 residues. For the CDR3, the DNA is TGCGCCAGCAGCACGTCGGGTCCCGCCGACCACTATGGCTACACCTTC. Amino acid sequence: CASSTSGPADHYGYTF.

A single count supports this clone. The chain recombines TRBV11-3 with TRBJ2-1, with D unclear. The germline V and J ends were trimmed by 2 bases and 7 bases, with 12 bases remaining between them. Per germline, CDR1 SGHNT and CDR2 YENEEA. This CDR3 has 14 residues. The CDR3 nucleotides are TGTGCCAGCAGCTTACCCTTGGCACAGAATGAGCAGTTCTTC. It encodes CASSLPLAQNEQFF.

The table lists this clone with a few counts. The J gene is TRBJ2-1, the V gene TRBV11-3; TRBD1 or TRBD2 may be the D gene (5 bases each). The CDR3 runs 17 residues. The V end was cut by 6 bases, the J end by 3 bases, with 21 bases between. In germline, CDR1 is SGHNT, CDR2 YENEEA. The CDR3 loop reads CASRATQRGESYNEQFF. The CDR3 DNA reads as TGTGCCAGCAGGGCCACCCAGAGAGGGGAAAGCTACAATGAGCAGTTCTTC. The variable domain in full, with the rest retrieved from reference TRBV11-3 and TRBJ2-1, is EAGVVQSPRYKIIEKKQPVAFWCNPISGHNTLYWYLQNLGQGPELLIRYENEEAVDDSQLPKDRFSAERLKGVDSTLKIQPAELGDSAVYLCASRATQRGESYNEQFFGPGTRLTVL.

This clone was counted a single time. The genes are TRBV15 and TRBJ2-3, with 14 nucleotides matching TRBD2. Trimming took 2 bases from V and 5 from J; bases not matched to a gene: 6. The CDR3 is 17 residues long. CDR1 and CDR2 (germline): LNHNV, YYDKDF (reference sequence). This CDR3 is CATSRSGLAGVKDTQYF. Written as DNA, the CDR3 is TGTGCCACCAGCAGATCGGGACTAGCGGGAGTGAAAGATACGCAGTATTTT.

This clone has a handful of counts. The chain employs TRBV5-1 and TRBJ2-7, with D possibly being TRBD2 (5 bases). The CDR3 covers 17 residues. Trimming took 5 bases from V and 2 from J, leaving 23 bases between them. CDR1 is SGHRS and CDR2 is YFSETQ in the germline V gene. CDR3 coding DNA: TGCGCCAGCAGACATGGAGGTGCTGGAGCTACTACCTACGAGCAGTACTTC. Translated: CASRHGGAGATTYEQYF.

J is TRBJ1-2 and V is TRBV30, with TRBD1 identical over 7 bases. This CDR3 comprises 12 residues. Germline CDR1 and CDR2: GTSNPN and SVGIG (reference sequence). V dropped 6 bases and J dropped 8; count of bases not matched to a gene: 9. The CDR3 region is CACEGQTGGYTF. The DNA for the CDR3 is TGTGCCTGTGAGGGACAGACTGGGGGCTACACCTTC.

The chain recombines TRBV4-1 with TRBJ1-3, with no clear D. Germline values: CDR1 MGHRA, CDR2 YSYEKL. Between the trimmed V and J ends, which lost 4 bases and 3 bases, there was a span of 7 bases. This CDR3 is built from 13 residues. Here the CDR3 DNA reads TGCGCCAGCAGCCCCAGAAATGGAAACACCATATATTTT. Translating it yields CASSPRNGNTIYF.

CDR3 amino acids: CASSQDPRALQYF. CDR3 DNA sequence: TGTGCCAGCAGCCAAGATCCCAGGGCCCTTCAGTACTTC. The chain joins TRBV4-2 to TRBJ2-7, with D perhaps matching TRBD1 (5 bases). Germline assignment: CDR1 LGHNA and CDR2 YNFKEQ. The germline V and J ends were trimmed by 0 bases and 10 bases, with 13 bases remaining between them. This CDR3 region has 13 residues.

The chain has TRBV7-9 and TRBJ2-7; D gene uncertain. CDR1 and CDR2 (germline): SEHNR, FQNEAQ (reference sequence). The germline V and J ends were trimmed by 4 bases and 0 bases, with 7 bases remaining between them. The CDR3 contains 13 residues. CDR3 in amino acids: CASSSPSSYEQYV. The CDR3, as DNA: TGTGCCAGCAGCTCCCCCAGCTCCTACGAGCAGTACGTC.

This sequence joins TRBV7-9 and TRBJ2-7; D may correspond to TRBD1 or TRBD2 (5 bases each). Germline CDR1 reads SEHNR; CDR2 reads FQNEAQ (reference sequence). CDR3 length: 17 residues. V lost 2 bases and J 1 base, leaving 18 bases between the germline ends. As DNA, the CDR3 is TGTGCCAGCAGCTTAATCTATGGGCAGGGAGCGTCCTACGAGCAGTACTTC. Translated: CASSLIYGQGASYEQYF. Complete variable domain (other parts from reference TRBV7-9 and TRBJ2-7): DTGVSQNPRHKITKRGQNVTFRCDPISEHNRLYWYRQTLGQGPEFLTYFQNEAQLEKSRLLSDRFSAERPKGSFSTLEIQRTEQGDSAMYLCASSLIYGQGASYEQYFGPGTRLTVT.

This sequence joins TRBV10-1 and TRBJ1-1; D remains unclear. This CDR3 has 12 residues. CDR1 and CDR2 (germline): WNHNN, SYGVQD (reference sequence). The germline V and J ends were trimmed by 5 bases and 10 bases, with 14 bases remaining between them. CDR3 sequence: CASSRTTTPAFF. The DNA of the CDR3 is TGCGCCAGCAGTCGGACCACTACCCCAGCTTTCTTT.

Notes on this clone: Mismatch with germline at one junction end may stem from a read error. The J gene is TRBJ2-3, the V gene TRBV13; no clear D gene. The CDR3 runs to 12 residues. The germline V gene encodes CDR1 PRHDT and CDR2 FYEKMQ (reference sequence). The CDR3 region is CASSIGPDTQYF. CDR3 DNA: TGTGCCAGCAGCATAGGTCCAGATACGCAGTATTTT.

The chain is built from TRBV29-1 and TRBJ1-2; D is uncertain. Trimming shortened V by 1 base and J by 1 base, and 4 bases separated the two germline ends. CDR3 length equals 12 residues. Germline assignment: CDR1 SQVTM and CDR2 ANQGSEA. CDR3 in amino acids: CSVEANNYGYTF. The DNA for the CDR3 is TGCAGCGTTGAAGCCAATAACTATGGCTACACCTTC. Full variable domain (missing parts from reference TRBV29-1 and TRBJ1-2): SAVISQKPSRDICQRGTSLTIQCQVDSQVTMMFWYRQQPGQSLTLIATANQGSEATYESGFVIDKFPISRPNLTFSTLTVSNMSPEDSSIYLCSVEANNYGYTFGSGTRLTVV.

The genes are TRBV18 and TRBJ2-7; unclear D gene. This CDR3 region has 12 residues. Trimming shortened V by 0 bases and J by 4 bases, and 4 bases separated the two germline ends. Germline-derived CDR1 and CDR2 are KGHSH and LQKENI. The CDR3 DNA is TGTGCCAGCTCACCACCGAGATACGAGCAGTACTTC. This encodes CASSPPRYEQYF.

The J gene is TRBJ2-1, the V gene TRBV5-1; D perhaps matches TRBD1 (6 bases). V shed 1 base and J shed 7 bases, with 12 bases lying between them. Per germline, CDR1 SGHRS and CDR2 YFSETQ. The length of the CDR3 is 14 residues. The CDR3 here is CASSLKAGVNEQFF. CDR3 bases: TGCGCCAGCAGCTTGAAGGCAGGGGTAAATGAGCAGTTCTTC.

The chain's CDR3 is CASSWTSGSAGYEQYF. In DNA, the CDR3 is TGCGCCAGCAGCTGGACTAGCGGGAGTGCAGGTTACGAGCAGTACTTC. The rearrangement joins TRBV5-1 to TRBJ2-7; TRBD2 matches at 13 bases. The J segment lost 4 bases and the V segment lost 3 bases, leaving 7 bases of the junction unmatched. The CDR3 sequence is 16 residues long. From germline, CDR1 is SGHRS and CDR2 YFSETQ.

The CDR3 DNA reads as TGCGCCAGCTCCGACGTACAAGAGGGAAACACCATATATTTT. Protein: CASSDVQEGNTIYF. V usage is TRBV10-1 and J usage is TRBJ1-3; D is unresolved. The ends were cut back, 8 bases at V and 4 bases at J, with 15 bases in the middle. This CDR3 region has 14 residues. Germline lookup yields CDR1 WNHNN and CDR2 SYGVQD (reference sequence).

The chain employs TRBV27 and TRBJ2-1, with 11 positions matching TRBD2. This CDR3 has 17 amino acids. Germline lookup yields CDR1 MNHEY and CDR2 SMNVEV (reference sequence). V was pared by 5 bases and J by 0 bases, with 6 bases of the junction left unmatched. The CDR3 spells CASSIGLAGLSYNEQFF. The CDR3 coding sequence is TGTGCCAGCAGTATTGGACTAGCGGGCCTCTCCTACAATGAGCAGTTCTTC.

V and J are TRBV13 and TRBJ2-1; weak D call: TRBD2 (6 bases). Germline V gives CDR1 PRHDT, CDR2 FYEKMQ (reference sequence). Trimming stripped 8 bases from V and 1 base from J, with 15 bases between. The CDR3 totals 15 residues. The CDR3 DNA is TGTGCCAGCGGAATGTGGAGGGAGTCCTACAATGAGCAGTTCTTC. Translated, it gives CASGMWRESYNEQFF. The full variable domain, its missing parts supplied by reference TRBV13 and TRBJ2-1, is AAGVIQSPRHLIKEKRETATLKCYPIPRHDTVYWYQQGPGQDPQFLISFYEKMQSDKGSIPDRFSAQQFSDYHSELNMSSLELGDSALYFCASGMWRESYNEQFFGPGTRLTVL.

The CDR3 DNA sequence: TGTGCCAGTAGTATAGGTTCTCCCCCAACTAATGAAAAACTGTTTTTT. This codes for CASSIGSPPTNEKLFF. The rearrangement links TRBV19 to TRBJ1-4; D ambiguous. The V gene's germline CDR1 is LNHDA and CDR2 SQIVND (reference sequence). V was shortened by 1 base and J by 0 bases, with 9 bases between the two germline ends. This CDR3 comprises 16 residues.

The chain couples TRBV27 to TRBJ2-5; TRBD1 aligns across 7 bases. This CDR3 has 16 residues. V lost 0 bases, J lost 2 bases, and 6 bases stayed unmatched. Germline V gene lookup returns CDR1 MNHEY and CDR2 SMNVEV (reference sequence). The chain's CDR3 is CASSLSPGTEQETQYF. The CDR3 nucleotides are TGTGCCAGCAGTTTATCCCCCGGGACAGAGCAAGAGACCCAGTACTTC.

The chain recombines TRBV7-9 with TRBJ2-5, with TRBD1 as a possible D gene (5 bases). This CDR3 region has 15 residues. Trimming cost V 3 bases and J 5 bases, with 16 bases left between them. CDR1 and CDR2 (germline): SEHNR, FQNEAQ (reference sequence). Written as DNA, the CDR3 is TGTGCCAGCAGCTTGGGGCCCCTGGCCCTCGAGACCCAGTACTTC. Its translation: CASSLGPLALETQYF.

This sequence joins TRBV5-3 and TRBJ2-5, with TRBD1 as a possible D gene (5 bases). TRBV5-3 is an ORF, with its function uncertain. Trimming pared 4 bases from V and 6 bases from J, leaving 16 bases between. This CDR3 spans 14 amino acids. As DNA, the CDR3 is TGTGCCAGAAGCCCAAAGGGGCCCGTGAAGACCCAGTACTTC. It is translated as CARSPKGPVKTQYF.

Only a few counts were recorded for this clone. This rearrangement joins TRBV6-9 to TRBJ1-2; no clear D gene. The V end was cut by 5 bases, the J end by 4 bases, with 14 bases between. This CDR3 contains 14 residues. Germline CDR1 reads MNHGY; CDR2 reads SVAAGI. The CDR3 sequence is CASSERGKTYGYTF. The CDR3 DNA is TGTGCCAGCAGTGAACGCGGAAAGACCTATGGCTACACCTTC.

The chain employs TRBV5-1 and TRBJ2-1; the match to TRBD2 covers 8 bases. V gave up 4 bases and J gave up 3 bases; unmatched junction bases: 15. CDR3 size: 18 residues. Germline V gene lookup returns CDR1 SGHRS and CDR2 YFSETQ. CDR3 sequence: CASSASSGPAIFYNEQFF. DNA of the CDR3: TGCGCCAGCAGCGCATCTAGCGGGCCAGCTATCTTCTACAATGAGCAGTTCTTC.

The rearrangement uses TRBV27 and TRBJ2-3, with D uncertain. Trimming took off 6 bases at V and 2 bases at J, with 15 bases between the two ends. This CDR3 spans 15 amino acids. Germline V gene lookup returns CDR1 MNHEY and CDR2 SMNVEV (reference sequence). The CDR3 nucleotides read TGTGCCAGCAGCTCGACCGGTGGGCCCACAGATACGCAGTATTTT. Translated, it gives CASSSTGGPTDTQYF.

V and J are TRBV9 and TRBJ1-2; D perhaps matches TRBD1 (6 bases). The CDR3 contains 15 residues. Germline assignment: CDR1 SGDLS and CDR2 YYNGEE. Between the trimmed V and J ends, which lost 2 bases and 1 base, there was a span of 12 bases. CDR3 nucleotide sequence: TGTGCCAGCAGCGTCGGAGGGGGAGATAACTATGGCTACACCTTC. This codes for CASSVGGGDNYGYTF.

The CDR3 sequence is CASSEGTGQGYNEQFF. CDR3 coding DNA: TGTGCCAGCAGTGAGGGCACGGGACAGGGGTATAATGAGCAGTTCTTC. This sequence joins TRBV2 and TRBJ2-1, with TRBD1 matching over 10 bases. The CDR3 sequence is 16 residues long. Germline lookup yields CDR1 SNHLY and CDR2 FYNNEI. Losses at the gene ends were 3 bases for V and 7 bases for J; bases not matched to a gene: 9.

The genes are TRBV5-1 and TRBJ2-3, with D possibly TRBD1 on 6 matching bases. The length of the CDR3 is 15 residues. Trimming took 2 bases from V and 2 from J, leaving 12 bases between them. Germline CDR1 is SGHRS and CDR2 is YFSETQ. CDR3 sequence: CASSFWGRNTDTQYF. The CDR3 DNA reads TGCGCCAGCAGCTTCTGGGGGCGGAACACAGATACGCAGTATTTT.

The chain has TRBV5-1 and TRBJ2-7; TRBD1 aligns across 7 bases. The CDR3 covers 18 residues. Germline V gene lookup returns CDR1 SGHRS and CDR2 YFSETQ. V was pared by 8 bases and J by 0 bases, with 20 bases of the junction left unmatched. The CDR3 is CASRHTSLPGQSSYEQYF. The CDR3 DNA sequence: TGCGCCAGTCGACACACTTCACTGCCGGGACAGAGCTCCTACGAGCAGTACTTC.

V gene TRBV27 combines with J gene TRBJ1-1, with no clear D. V was clipped by 5 bases and J by 0 bases, with 7 bases between them. The CDR3 sequence is 13 residues long. Germline CDR1 reads MNHEY; CDR2 reads SMNVEV (reference sequence). The chain's CDR3 is CASSPGMNTEAFF. The CDR3 DNA reads as TGTGCCAGCAGTCCTGGAATGAACACTGAAGCTTTCTTT.

The chain employs TRBV7-8 and TRBJ2-7; 11 bases fit TRBD2. Trimming removed 3 bases from V and 3 bases from J; junction bases left unmatched: 7. This CDR3 is built from 16 residues. Per germline, CDR1 SGHVS and CDR2 FQNEAQ. This CDR3 reads CASSFFGTSGFYEQYF. The CDR3 DNA reads TGTGCCAGCAGCTTCTTCGGGACTAGCGGCTTCTACGAGCAGTACTTC.